Detailed here is one T cell receptor (beta chain). This sample's time point: newly diagnosed GD, antithyroid drugs for less than 3 months. From PBMCs, RNA was extracted and then used to make the TCR library. These data are taken from a study of regulatory T cells in long-lasting Graves disease. Germline CDR1 KGHDR, CDR2 SFDVKD. CDR3 length equals 16 residues. V dropped 2 bases and J dropped 2; count of bases not matched to a gene: 4. TCR beta libraries were built with iRepertoire HTBI primers and Arm-PCR of CDR3 regions. TCRdb reprocessed the multiplex PCR reads via MiXCR and lists one record per CDR3 protein. The sample has about 540,000 distinct CDR3 sequences; about 13% are singletons. The same sample was also studied in work on T cells in Graves' hyperthyroidism and ophthalmopathy.

The receptor comes from a man younger than 40 with Graves disease. The chain uses TRBV24-1 and TRBJ2-1, with TRBD2 identical over 8 bases. The material sequenced was peripheral blood mononuclear cells (PBMCs), taken at new diagnosis, from a patient treated with antithyroid drugs. CDR3 protein: CATSDSSGPTYNEQFF. The CDR3 DNA reads TGTGCCACCAGTGATTCTAGCGGGCCTACCTACAATGAGCAGTTCTTC.